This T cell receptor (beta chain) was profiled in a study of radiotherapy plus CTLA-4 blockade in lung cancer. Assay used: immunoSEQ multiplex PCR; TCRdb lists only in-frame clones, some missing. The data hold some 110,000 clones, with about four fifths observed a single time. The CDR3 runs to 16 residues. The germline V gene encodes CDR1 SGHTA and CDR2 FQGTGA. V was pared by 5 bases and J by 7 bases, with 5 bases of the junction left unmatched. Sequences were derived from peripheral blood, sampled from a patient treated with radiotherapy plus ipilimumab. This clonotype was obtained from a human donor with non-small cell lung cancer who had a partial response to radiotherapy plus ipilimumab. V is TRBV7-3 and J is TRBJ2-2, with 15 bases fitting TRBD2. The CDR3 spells CASSRGLAGGDGELFF. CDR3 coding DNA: TGTGCCAGCAGCCGAGGACTAGCGGGAGGGGACGGGGAGCTGTTTTTT. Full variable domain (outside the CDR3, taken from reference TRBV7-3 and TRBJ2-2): GAGVSQTPSNKVTEKGKYVELRCDPISGHTALYWYRQSLGQGPEFLIYFQGTGAADDSGLPNDRFFAVRPEGSVSTLKIQRTERGDSAVYLCASSRGLAGGDGELFFGEGSRLTVL.